This passage covers 20 T cell receptor beta chains from one sample sequenced in a study of post-analysis software for immune sequencing data. Study-level results: Five TRBV segments, TRBV5-6, TRBV5-1 and TRBV20-1 among them, were found more frequent in patients than controls.

Presence of unique molecular identifiers characterized the TCR beta cDNA libraries. MiXCR, applied by TCRdb to the PCR reads, yields one record per CDR3 protein. The sample has some 500,000 distinct CDR3 sequences; roughly 45% are singletons. Their target antigens are unknown. The sample was blood. These receptors all stem from a girl aged 5 to 17 with multiple sclerosis.

The chain has TRBV7-2 and TRBJ1-2; the match to TRBD1 covers 10 bases. There are 13 residues in the CDR3. From germline, CDR1 is SGHTA and CDR2 FQGNSA. The ends lost 4 bases at V and 8 bases at J; junction bases unmatched: 4. Here the CDR3 reads CASSSGTGEGYTF. Written as DNA, the CDR3 is TGTGCCAGCAGCTCCGGGACAGGGGAGGGCTACACCTTC.

J is TRBJ2-7 and V is TRBV28; 9 nucleotides line up with TRBD1. Trimming removed 2 bases from V and 3 bases from J; junction bases left unmatched: 2. Looked up from germline, CDR1 is MDHEN and CDR2 is SYDVKM. This CDR3 comprises 14 residues. CDR3 sequence (DNA): TGTGCCAGCAGTTTAGGGACAGGGATCTACGAGCAGTACTTC. Translating gives CASSLGTGIYEQYF.

The rearrangement joins TRBV28 to TRBJ2-7; D is possibly TRBD1 or TRBD2 (5 bases each). Germline assignment: CDR1 MDHEN and CDR2 SYDVKM. Between the trimmed V and J ends, which lost 4 bases and 5 bases, there was a span of 15 bases. This CDR3 has 14 residues. CDR3 DNA sequence: TGTGCCAGCAGTTCCTTTAGTAAGGGACACGAGCAGTACTTC. It specifies CASSSFSKGHEQYF.

The rearrangement links TRBV12-3 or TRBV12-4 to TRBJ1-2; D is unclear. V lost 3 bases to trimming and J lost 6 bases, with 11 bases between them. This CDR3 has 13 amino acids. The CDR3 reads CASSFAQGDGYTF. DNA of the CDR3: TGTGCCAGCAGTTTTGCGCAAGGTGATGGCTACACCTTC.

The rearrangement joins TRBV9 to TRBJ1-2, with 12 bases matching TRBD1. The V gene end was trimmed by 2 bases and the J gene end by 3 bases; junction bases not matched to a gene: 5. The CDR3 is 16 amino acids. Germline-derived CDR1 and CDR2 are SGDLS and YYNGEE. The CDR3 DNA follows: TGTGCCAGCAGCGTGGGGACAGGGGGCGCTGACTATGGCTACACCTTC. Translating it yields CASSVGTGGADYGYTF.

This clonotype was observed a few times. The chain couples TRBV7-2 to TRBJ2-5; 12 nucleotides agree with TRBD2. V trimming: 5 bases; J trimming: 4 bases; junction bases outside the gene matches: 8. The CDR3 contains 16 residues. CDR1 is SGHTA and CDR2 is FQGNSA in the germline V gene. CDR3 nucleotide sequence: TGTGCCAGCAGCAGACGATCGGGACTAGCGGGAGAGACCCAGTACTTC. Protein: CASSRRSGLAGETQYF.

This clonotype was observed a few times. This chain connects TRBV6-5 to TRBJ2-1; 12 bases are a match to TRBD2. Germline loops: CDR1 MNHEY, CDR2 SVGAGI. V trimming: 4 bases; J trimming: 10 bases; junction bases outside the gene matches: 8. The CDR3 has 15 residues. CDR3 sequence (DNA): TGTGCCAGCAGTTCACGGACTAGCGGGAAATACGAGCAGTTCTTC. Translating gives CASSSRTSGKYEQFF.

The V gene is TRBV4-2, the J gene TRBJ2-1, with 7 bases identical to TRBD1. The CDR3 runs to 15 residues. Germline CDR1 reads LGHNA; CDR2 reads YNFKEQ. Trimming at V came to 1 base and at J to 6 bases, leaving 6 bases not matched to a gene. The CDR3 is CASSQGQGVVNEQFF. In DNA form, the CDR3 reads TGTGCCAGCAGCCAAGGCCAGGGGGTGGTCAATGAGCAGTTCTTC.

The chain uses TRBV15 and TRBJ1-5, with 9 bases fitting TRBD1. Germline assignment: CDR1 LNHNV and CDR2 YYDKDF (reference sequence). The CDR3 runs to 21 residues. Trimming cost V 0 bases and J 2 bases; bases outside gene matches: 17. CDR3 DNA: TGTGCCACCAGCAGAGACCCATTGGGGACAGGGCCTGATTTTCGCAATCAGCCCCAGCATTTT. The encoded protein is CATSRDPLGTGPDFRNQPQHF.

Details on this clonotype: Germline is not matched at one junction end, which may reflect a read error. This rearrangement joins TRBV10-3 to TRBJ1-2; 9 bases fit TRBD1. Looked up from germline, CDR1 is ENHRY and CDR2 is SYGVKD. CDR3 length equals 14 residues. CDR3 sequence (DNA): TGTGCCATCAGTGGGGACAGGGTAGACTATGACTACACCTTC. It encodes CAISGDRVDYDYTF.

This clonotype was picked up many times. The rearrangement uses TRBV29-1 and TRBJ2-7, with TRBD1 matching over 9 bases. The CDR3 extends over 14 amino acids. The V gene's germline CDR1 is SQVTM and CDR2 ANQGSEA. J gave up 1 base and V 6 bases, and 7 bases lay outside the gene matches. This CDR3 is CSVAQGARSYEQYF. CDR3 DNA: TGCAGCGTCGCACAGGGGGCAAGGTCCTACGAGCAGTACTTC.

In DNA form, the CDR3 reads TGCGCCAGCAGTTCCCTAGCGGCCACCACAGATACGCAGTATTTT. Translation: CASSSLAATTDTQYF. V is TRBV5-1 and J is TRBJ2-3, with TRBD2 matching 7 bases. The CDR3 has 15 residues. Germline CDR1 is SGHRS and CDR2 is YFSETQ. After removal of 5 bases from V and 2 bases from J, the junction contained 8 bases not matched to a gene. Variable domain in full (rest from reference TRBV5-1 and TRBJ2-3): KAGVTQTPRYLIKTRGQQVTLSCSPISGHRSVSWYQQTPGQGLQFLFEYFSETQRNKGNFPGRFSGRQFSNSRSEMNVSTLELGDSALYLCASSSLAATTDTQYFGPGTRLTVL.

The J gene is TRBJ2-1, the V gene TRBV11-2; 7 bases are a match to TRBD2. Unmatched junction bases numbered 14, after V lost 5 bases and J lost 7 bases. The CDR3 is 16 amino acids. The germline CDR1 and CDR2 sequences are SGHAT and FQNNGV. The CDR3 nucleotides read TGTGCCAGCAGCCGCCGGGGAGGGGAGGGTAATAATGAGCAGTTCTTC. It codes for CASSRRGGEGNNEQFF. The full variable domain, rest sourced from reference TRBV11-2 and TRBJ2-1, is EAGVAQSPRYKIIEKRQSVAFWCNPISGHATLYWYQQILGQGPKLLIQFQNNGVVDDSQLPKDRFSAERLKGVDSTLKIQPAKLEDSAVYLCASSRRGGEGNNEQFFGPGTRLTVL.

This clonotype has a handful of counts. V gene TRBV20-1 combines with J gene TRBJ2-7; TRBD2 aligns across 10 bases. Per germline, CDR1 DFQATT and CDR2 SNEGSKA (reference sequence). CDR3 size: 15 residues. V lost 2 bases, J lost 2 bases, and 6 bases stayed unmatched. In DNA, the CDR3 is TGCAGTGCTAGATTCGGTCTAGCGGGAGCCTACGAGCAGTACTTC. It is translated as CSARFGLAGAYEQYF.

The chain recombines TRBV6-4 with TRBJ1-1; 8 bases agree with TRBD1. CDR3 length: 16 amino acids. Trimming removed 6 bases from V and 1 base from J; junction bases left unmatched: 10. Germline-derived CDR1 and CDR2 are MRHNA and SNTAGT. CDR3 residues: CASSSKAGTGNTEAFF. CDR3 coding DNA: TGTGCCAGCAGCTCAAAGGCCGGGACAGGGAACACTGAAGCTTTCTTT.

This clonotype showed up just a few times. The chain couples TRBV3-1 to TRBJ1-2; D gene unclear. Germline loops: CDR1 LGHDT, CDR2 YNNKEL (reference sequence). V shed 0 bases and J shed 4 bases, with 12 bases lying between them. The CDR3 totals 15 residues. In DNA form, the CDR3 reads TGTGCCAGCAGCCAAGATATTTCAGGAACCTATGGCTACACCTTC. Translation gives CASSQDISGTYGYTF.

V is TRBV6-2 or TRBV6-3 and J is TRBJ2-3; 13 bases line up with TRBD2. The CDR3 sequence is 16 residues long. The junction had 3 bases not matched to a gene; V was cut back by 2 bases and J by 4 bases. Germline V CDR1 and CDR2: MNHEY, SVGEGT. The CDR3 bases are TGTGCCAGCAGTTACACTAGCGGGAGGGCCGCAGATACGCAGTATTTT. The encoded protein is CASSYTSGRAADTQYF.

This clonotype was seen once. This chain uses TRBV6-5 with TRBJ1-1; TRBD1 aligns across 7 bases. The CDR3 is 14 amino acids. The germline V gene encodes CDR1 MNHEY and CDR2 SVGAGI. V shed 6 bases and J 5 bases; nucleotides not matched to a gene: 9. The CDR3 spells CASSPDRVGTEAFF. For the CDR3, the DNA is TGTGCCAGCAGCCCCGACAGGGTAGGGACTGAAGCTTTCTTT.

This clonotype was recorded a few times. V usage is TRBV14 and J usage is TRBJ2-1; D is possibly TRBD2 (5 bases). Germline lookup yields CDR1 SGHDN and CDR2 FVKESK. The CDR3 covers 14 residues. With 4 bases removed from V and 4 bases from J, the gap between germline ends came to 11 bases. The CDR3 protein is CASSRGRRYNEQFF. CDR3 bases: TGTGCCAGCAGCCGAGGGAGAAGGTACAATGAGCAGTTCTTC.

V is TRBV20-1 and J is TRBJ2-7; D is unclear. The CDR3 is 14 residues long. V lost 2 bases to trimming and J lost 0 bases, with 11 bases between them. From germline, CDR1 is DFQATT and CDR2 SNEGSKA (reference sequence). The CDR3 here is CSARLRLTSYEQYF. CDR3 sequence (DNA): TGCAGTGCTAGACTTCGACTGACCTCCTACGAGCAGTACTTC.